The TCR beta chain described here comes from a study of T cells after somatic rescue of genetic block. Sequenced by immunoSEQ multiplex PCR; TCRdb stores in-frame clones only, minus some. The sample holds approximately 65,000 clones; approximately 90% are singletons and the top ten take about 2.7%. Per germline, CDR1 SGHKS and CDR2 YYEKEE (reference sequence). The CDR3 covers 15 residues. Trimming pared 7 bases from V and 0 bases from J, leaving 16 bases between. Sequencing was carried out using peripheral blood mononuclear cells (PBMCs). The sequence derives from a man aged 40-49 years. V is TRBV5-5 and J is TRBJ2-5, with D perhaps TRBD1 (5 bases). The CDR3 coding sequence is TGTGCCAGCGGGGCAGAGACCTGGTACCAAGAGACCCAGTACTTC. Its translation: CASGAETWYQETQYF.